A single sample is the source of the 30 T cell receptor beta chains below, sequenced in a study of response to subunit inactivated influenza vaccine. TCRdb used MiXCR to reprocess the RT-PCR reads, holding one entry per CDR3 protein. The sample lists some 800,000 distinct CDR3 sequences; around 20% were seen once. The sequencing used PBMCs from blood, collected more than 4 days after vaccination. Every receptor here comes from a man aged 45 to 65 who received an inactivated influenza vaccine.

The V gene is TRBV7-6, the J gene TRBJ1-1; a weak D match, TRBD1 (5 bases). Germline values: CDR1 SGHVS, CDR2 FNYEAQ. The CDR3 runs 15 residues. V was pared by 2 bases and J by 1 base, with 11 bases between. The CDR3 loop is CASSLRVGGNTEAFF. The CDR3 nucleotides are TGTGCCAGCAGCTTACGGGTCGGGGGGAACACTGAAGCTTTCTTT.

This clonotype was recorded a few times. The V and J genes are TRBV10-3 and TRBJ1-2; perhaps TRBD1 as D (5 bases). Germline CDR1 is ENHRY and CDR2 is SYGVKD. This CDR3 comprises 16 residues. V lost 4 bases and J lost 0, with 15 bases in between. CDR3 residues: CAISGMMTDPNYGYTF. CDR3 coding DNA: TGTGCCATCAGTGGTATGATGACAGATCCTAACTATGGCTACACCTTC.

This CDR3 reads CASMGLASYEQYF. As DNA, the CDR3 is TGCGCCAGCATGGGACTAGCTTCCTACGAGCAGTACTTC. V and J are TRBV10-2 and TRBJ2-7, with TRBD2 matching 9 bases. Germline-derived CDR1 and CDR2 are WSHSY and SAAADI. This CDR3 region has 13 residues. Trimming cost V 7 bases and J 1 base; bases outside gene matches: 2.

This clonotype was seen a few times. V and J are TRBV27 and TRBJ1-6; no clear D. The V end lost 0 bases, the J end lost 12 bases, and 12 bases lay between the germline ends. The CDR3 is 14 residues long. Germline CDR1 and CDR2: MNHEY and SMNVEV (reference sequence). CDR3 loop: CASSLSDRRLPLHF. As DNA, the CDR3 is TGTGCCAGCAGTTTATCTGACCGCCGGTTACCCCTCCACTTT.

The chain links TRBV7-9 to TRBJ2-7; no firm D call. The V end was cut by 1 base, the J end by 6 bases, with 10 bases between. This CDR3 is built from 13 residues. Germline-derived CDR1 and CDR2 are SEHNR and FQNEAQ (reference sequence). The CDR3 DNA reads TGTGCCAGCAGCTTAGTAGGCAGATCCGAGCAGTACTTC. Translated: CASSLVGRSEQYF.

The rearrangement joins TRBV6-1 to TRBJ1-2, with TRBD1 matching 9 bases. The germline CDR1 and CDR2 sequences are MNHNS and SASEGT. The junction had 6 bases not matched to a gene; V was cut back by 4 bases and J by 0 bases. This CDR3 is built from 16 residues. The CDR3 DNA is TGTGCCAGCAGTGTACGGGGACAGGGAGCTAACTATGGCTACACCTTC. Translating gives CASSVRGQGANYGYTF.

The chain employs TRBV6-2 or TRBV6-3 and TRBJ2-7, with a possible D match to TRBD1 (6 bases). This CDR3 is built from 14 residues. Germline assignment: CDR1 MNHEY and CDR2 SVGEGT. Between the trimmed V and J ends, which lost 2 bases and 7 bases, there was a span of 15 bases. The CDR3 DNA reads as TGTGCCAGCAGTTACCTGAACAGGGCCTCGGAGCAGTACTTC. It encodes CASSYLNRASEQYF.

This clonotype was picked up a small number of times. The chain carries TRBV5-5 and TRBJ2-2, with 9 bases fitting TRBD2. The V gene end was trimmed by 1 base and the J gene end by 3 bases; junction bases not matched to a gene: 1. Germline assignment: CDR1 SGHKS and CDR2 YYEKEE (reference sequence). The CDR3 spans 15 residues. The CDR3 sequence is CASSLSSGDTGELFF. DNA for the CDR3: TGTGCCAGCAGCTTGTCTAGCGGGGACACCGGGGAGCTGTTTTTT.

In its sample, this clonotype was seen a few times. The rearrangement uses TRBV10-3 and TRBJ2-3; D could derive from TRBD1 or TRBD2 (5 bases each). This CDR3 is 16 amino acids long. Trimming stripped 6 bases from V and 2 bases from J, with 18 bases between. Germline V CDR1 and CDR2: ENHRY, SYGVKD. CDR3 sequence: CAIRTGTELYTDTQYF. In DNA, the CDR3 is TGTGCCATCAGGACCGGGACGGAATTATACACAGATACGCAGTATTTT.

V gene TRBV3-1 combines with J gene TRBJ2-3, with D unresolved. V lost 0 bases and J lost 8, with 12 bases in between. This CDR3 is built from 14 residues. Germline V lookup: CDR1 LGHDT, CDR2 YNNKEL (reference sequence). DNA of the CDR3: TGTGCCAGCAGCCAAGATAGGGCAGCAGGTACGCAGTATTTT. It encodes CASSQDRAAGTQYF.

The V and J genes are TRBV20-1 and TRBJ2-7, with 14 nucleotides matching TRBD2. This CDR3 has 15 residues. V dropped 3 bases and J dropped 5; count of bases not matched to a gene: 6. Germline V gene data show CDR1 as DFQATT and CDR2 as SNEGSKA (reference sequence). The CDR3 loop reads CSASGLAGGFHEQYF. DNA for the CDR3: TGCAGTGCTAGTGGACTAGCGGGAGGATTCCACGAGCAGTACTTC.

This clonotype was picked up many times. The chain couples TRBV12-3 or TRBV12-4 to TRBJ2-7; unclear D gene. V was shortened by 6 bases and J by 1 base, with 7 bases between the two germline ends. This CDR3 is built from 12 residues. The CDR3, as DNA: TGTGCCAGCAGCCGTGGGTCCTACGAGCAGTACTTC. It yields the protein CASSRGSYEQYF.

In DNA form, the CDR3 reads TGTGCCAGCAGTTCACCGGGCCAGAAGGCAGATACGCAGTATTTT. Translation gives CASSSPGQKADTQYF. The chain is built from TRBV28 and TRBJ2-3; D ambiguous. Trimming removed 4 bases from V and 4 bases from J, with 15 bases in between. CDR3 size: 15 residues. Germline CDR1 is MDHEN and CDR2 is SYDVKM.

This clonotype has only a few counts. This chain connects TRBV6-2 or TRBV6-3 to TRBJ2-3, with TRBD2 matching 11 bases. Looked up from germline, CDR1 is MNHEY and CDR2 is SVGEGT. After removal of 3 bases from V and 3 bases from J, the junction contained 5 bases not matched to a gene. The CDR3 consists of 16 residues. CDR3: CASSYSLAGGTDTQYF. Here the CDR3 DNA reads TGTGCCAGCAGTTATAGTCTAGCGGGAGGAACAGATACGCAGTATTTT.

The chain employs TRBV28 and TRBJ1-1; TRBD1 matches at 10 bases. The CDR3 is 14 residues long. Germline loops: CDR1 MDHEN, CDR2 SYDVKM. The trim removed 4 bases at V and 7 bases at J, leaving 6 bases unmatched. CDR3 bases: TGTGCCAGCAGTTGGGGACAGGGGACTGGTGAAGCTTTCTTT. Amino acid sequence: CASSWGQGTGEAFF.

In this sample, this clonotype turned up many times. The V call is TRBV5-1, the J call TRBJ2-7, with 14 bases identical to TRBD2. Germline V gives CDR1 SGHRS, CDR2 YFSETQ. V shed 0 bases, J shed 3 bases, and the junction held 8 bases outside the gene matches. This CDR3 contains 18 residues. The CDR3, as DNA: TGCGCCAGCAGCTTGGGGCTTGGGACTAGCGGGAGTATCTACGAGCAGTACTTC. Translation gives CASSLGLGTSGSIYEQYF.

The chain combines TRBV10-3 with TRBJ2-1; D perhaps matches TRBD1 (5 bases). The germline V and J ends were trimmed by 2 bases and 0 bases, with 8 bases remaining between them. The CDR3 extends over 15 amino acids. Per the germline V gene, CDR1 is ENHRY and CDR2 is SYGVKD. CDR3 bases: TGTGCCATCAGTGAGGGGGCCCCCTCCTACAATGAGCAGTTCTTC. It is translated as CAISEGAPSYNEQFF.

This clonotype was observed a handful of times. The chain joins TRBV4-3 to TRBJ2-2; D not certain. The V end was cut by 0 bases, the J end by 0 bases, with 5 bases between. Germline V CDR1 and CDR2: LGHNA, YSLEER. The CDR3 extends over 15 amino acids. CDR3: CASSQDSANTGELFF. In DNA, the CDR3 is TGCGCCAGCAGCCAAGACAGCGCGAACACCGGGGAGCTGTTTTTT.

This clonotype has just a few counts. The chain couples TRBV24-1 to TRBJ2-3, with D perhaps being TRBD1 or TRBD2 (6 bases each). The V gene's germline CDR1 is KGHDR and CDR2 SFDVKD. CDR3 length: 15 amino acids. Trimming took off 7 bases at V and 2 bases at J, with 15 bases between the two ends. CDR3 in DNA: TGTGCCACCAGCCCCAGGGGACTCGACACAGATACGCAGTATTTT. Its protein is CATSPRGLDTDTQYF.

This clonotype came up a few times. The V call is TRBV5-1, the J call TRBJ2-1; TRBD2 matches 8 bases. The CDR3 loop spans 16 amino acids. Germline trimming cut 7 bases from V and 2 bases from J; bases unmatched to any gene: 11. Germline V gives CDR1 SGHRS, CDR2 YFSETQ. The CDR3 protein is CASESTGGLPYNEQFF. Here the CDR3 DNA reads TGCGCCAGCGAGTCGACGGGGGGGCTCCCCTACAATGAGCAGTTCTTC.

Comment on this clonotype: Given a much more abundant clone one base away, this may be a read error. CDR3: CAIREGEAGQQETQYF. The DNA of the CDR3 is TGTGCCATCAGGGAGGGGGAAGCGGGACAACAAGAGACCCAGTACTTC. The chain is built from TRBV10-3 and TRBJ2-5, with a weak D call TRBD2 (7 bases). Trimming removed 6 bases at V and 2 bases at J, with 19 bases between. CDR1 and CDR2 from the germline V gene are ENHRY and SYGVKD. The CDR3 runs 16 residues.

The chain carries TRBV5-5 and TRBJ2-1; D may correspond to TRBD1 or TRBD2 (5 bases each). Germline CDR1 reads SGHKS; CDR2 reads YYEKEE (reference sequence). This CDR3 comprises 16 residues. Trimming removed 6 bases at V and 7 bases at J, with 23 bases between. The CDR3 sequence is CASIRDDSLLLNEQFF. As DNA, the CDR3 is TGTGCCAGCATCCGGGACGACAGCTTGCTTCTGAATGAGCAGTTCTTC.

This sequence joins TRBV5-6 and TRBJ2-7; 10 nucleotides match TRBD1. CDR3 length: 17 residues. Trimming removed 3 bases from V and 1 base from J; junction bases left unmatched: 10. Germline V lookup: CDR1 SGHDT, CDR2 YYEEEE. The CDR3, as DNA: TGTGCCAGCAGCTCCCGACAGGGGGCCTACCCTTCCTACGAGCAGTACTTC. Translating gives CASSSRQGAYPSYEQYF.

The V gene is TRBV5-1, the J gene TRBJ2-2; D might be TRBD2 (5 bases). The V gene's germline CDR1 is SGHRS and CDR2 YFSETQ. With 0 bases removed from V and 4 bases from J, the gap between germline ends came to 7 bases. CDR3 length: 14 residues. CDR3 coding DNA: TGCGCCAGCAGCTTGGAGAGGGCCACCGGGGAGCTGTTTTTT. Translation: CASSLERATGELFF.

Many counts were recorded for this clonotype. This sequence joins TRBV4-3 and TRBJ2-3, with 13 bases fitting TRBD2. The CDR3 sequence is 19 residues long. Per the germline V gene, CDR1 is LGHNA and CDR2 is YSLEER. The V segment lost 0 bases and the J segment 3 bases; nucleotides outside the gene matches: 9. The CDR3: CASSQDPTSGGAVTDTQYF. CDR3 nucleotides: TGCGCCAGCAGCCAAGATCCAACTAGCGGGGGGGCCGTAACAGATACGCAGTATTTT.

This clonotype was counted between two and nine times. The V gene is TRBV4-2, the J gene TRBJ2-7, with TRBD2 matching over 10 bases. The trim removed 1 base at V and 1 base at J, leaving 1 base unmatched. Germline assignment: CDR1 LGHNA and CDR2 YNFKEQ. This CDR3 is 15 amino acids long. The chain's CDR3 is CASSQALAGSYEQYF. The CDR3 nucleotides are TGTGCCAGCAGCCAAGCACTAGCGGGATCCTACGAGCAGTACTTC.

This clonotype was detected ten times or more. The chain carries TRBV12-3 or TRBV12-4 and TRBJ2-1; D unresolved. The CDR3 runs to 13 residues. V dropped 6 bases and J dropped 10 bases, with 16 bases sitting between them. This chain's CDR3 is CASRLDSIYEQFF. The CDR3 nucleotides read TGTGCCAGCAGATTGGATTCGATTTACGAGCAGTTCTTC.

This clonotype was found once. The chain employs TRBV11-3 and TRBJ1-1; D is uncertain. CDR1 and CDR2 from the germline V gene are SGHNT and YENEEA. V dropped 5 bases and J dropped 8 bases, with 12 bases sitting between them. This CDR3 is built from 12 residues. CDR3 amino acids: CASSLTSGEAFF. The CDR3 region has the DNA TGTGCCAGCAGCCTCACGTCAGGAGAAGCTTTCTTT.

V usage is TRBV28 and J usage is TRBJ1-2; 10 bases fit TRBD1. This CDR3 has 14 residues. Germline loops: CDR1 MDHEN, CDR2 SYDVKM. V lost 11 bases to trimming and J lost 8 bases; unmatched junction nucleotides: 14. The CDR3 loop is CASHRDRGVGGYTF. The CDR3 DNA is TGTGCCTCCCACCGGGACAGGGGAGTCGGCGGCTACACCTTC.

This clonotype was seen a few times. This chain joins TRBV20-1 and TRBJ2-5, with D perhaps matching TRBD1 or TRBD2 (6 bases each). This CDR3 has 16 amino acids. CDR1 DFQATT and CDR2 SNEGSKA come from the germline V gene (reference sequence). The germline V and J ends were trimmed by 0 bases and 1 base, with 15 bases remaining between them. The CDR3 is CSARDLGGGIQETQYF. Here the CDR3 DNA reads TGCAGTGCTAGAGACCTCGGAGGGGGAATCCAAGAGACCCAGTACTTC.